The clone carrying this TCR beta chain was found a few times. This sample stems from a study of T-cell reconstitution after alpha-beta-depleted transplantation in children. This CDR3 comprises 14 residues. V lost 3 bases and J lost 2, with 9 bases in between. Germline V gene sequence: CDR1 MNHEY, CDR2 SMNVEV (reference sequence). Unique molecular identifiers were incorporated when the TCRbeta library was constructed. TCRdb used MiXCR to reprocess the PCR reads, holding one entry per CDR3 protein. The table lists around 400,000 distinct CDR3 sequences, under 13% of them singletons. The V and J genes are TRBV27 and TRBJ2-3; D not resolved. The receptor's source is a human donor who donated a stem cell graft to a child with acute myeloid leukemia. Sequencing used PBMCs from the stem cell graft donor, obtained from the stem cell graft. CDR3 residues: CASSLKTVTDTQYF. For the CDR3, the DNA is TGTGCCAGCAGTTTGAAGACCGTCACAGATACGCAGTATTTT.